The 16 T cell receptor beta chains below were found in one sample sequenced in a study of cytomegalovirus exposure and HLA in healthy donors. A multiplex PCR was run with 60 Vbeta primers and 13 Jbeta primers. Here immunoSEQ multiplex PCR was the method, and the copy in TCRdb shows in-frame clones only, minus some. The table records fewer than 150,000 clones, around three quarters of them present only once. The sample taken for sequencing was PBMCs. These receptors were taken from a woman aged 40 to 50 in good health and CMV-seropositive.

J is TRBJ2-1 and V is TRBV13; TRBD1 is a possible D gene (6 bases). Germline CDR1 is PRHDT and CDR2 is FYEKMQ (reference sequence). Trimming left V 4 bases short and J 0 bases short, with 16 bases between. The CDR3 has 17 amino acids. CDR3 residues: CASSWSTTGSSYNEQFF. The CDR3 DNA is TGTGCCAGCAGCTGGTCGACCACAGGGAGCTCCTACAATGAGCAGTTCTTC. The full variable domain, completed using reference TRBV13 and TRBJ2-1, is AAGVIQSPRHLIKEKRETATLKCYPIPRHDTVYWYQQGPGQDPQFLISFYEKMQSDKGSIPDRFSAQQFSDYHSELNMSSLELGDSALYFCASSWSTTGSSYNEQFFGPGTRLTVL.

This chain joins TRBV15 and TRBJ2-5; 8 positions match TRBD2. Trimming removed 0 bases from V and 5 bases from J; junction bases left unmatched: 5. Germline loops: CDR1 LNHNV, CDR2 YYDKDF (reference sequence). This CDR3 is 15 amino acids long. CDR3 region: CATSRDRGLVETQYF. The CDR3 DNA sequence: TGTGCCACCAGCAGAGATCGGGGACTAGTGGAGACCCAGTACTTC.

The V gene is TRBV4-3, the J gene TRBJ2-3; TRBD1 matches 8 bases. This CDR3 has 18 residues. V dropped 1 base and J dropped 3; count of bases not matched to a gene: 12. Germline V gene sequence: CDR1 LGHNA, CDR2 YSLEER. The CDR3 loop reads CASSQGRGQVGVTDTQYF. The CDR3 DNA sequence: TGCGCCAGCAGCCAAGGACGGGGACAGGTTGGGGTTACAGATACGCAGTATTTT.

The chain recombines TRBV5-1 with TRBJ2-2; D might be TRBD2 (7 bases). The V and J ends lost 1 base and 3 bases respectively, with 13 bases between them. In germline, CDR1 is SGHRS, CDR2 YFSETQ. The CDR3 consists of 16 residues. CDR3 region: CASSLRVGGDTGELFF. The CDR3 coding sequence is TGCGCCAGCAGCTTGAGAGTAGGGGGGGACACCGGGGAGCTGTTTTTT.

The chain carries TRBV15 and TRBJ2-1; 9 bases are a match to TRBD1. The V gene end was trimmed by 2 bases and the J gene end by 6 bases; junction bases not matched to a gene: 8. Germline V gene data show CDR1 as LNHNV and CDR2 as YYDKDF (reference sequence). CDR3 length: 16 residues. The CDR3 DNA reads as TGTGCCACCAGCAGAACACGTACGACAGGGGGCAATGAGCAGTTCTTC. Amino acids: CATSRTRTTGGNEQFF.

The chain joins TRBV5-6 to TRBJ1-5, with D possibly matching TRBD1 (5 bases). This CDR3 comprises 12 residues. Germline CDR1 is SGHDT and CDR2 is YYEEEE. The V gene lost 4 bases and the J gene lost 9 bases, with 11 bases spanning the gap. The CDR3 loop reads CASSRRGLPQHF. The CDR3 nucleotides read TGTGCCAGCAGCCGCCGGGGGTTGCCCCAGCATTTT.

The gene calls are TRBV27 and TRBJ1-2, with TRBD1 identical over 7 bases. Germline values: CDR1 MNHEY, CDR2 SMNVEV (reference sequence). The CDR3 is 15 residues long. The V segment lost 6 bases and the J segment 2 bases; nucleotides outside the gene matches: 9. This CDR3 reads CASRISGQTNYGYTF. The CDR3 DNA reads TGTGCCAGCAGGATATCGGGACAGACCAACTATGGCTACACCTTC.

About this clone: The same CDR3 can be traced to other DNA sequences in this sample. The rearrangement links TRBV1 to TRBJ1-6. TRBV1 is classified as a pseudogene. The CDR3 is 18 residues long. In nucleotides, the CDR3 is TGCACCAGCAGTCAAGAGAGCTTGGGGGGATCCTATAATTCACCCCTCCACTTT. Residues: CTSSQESLGGSYNSPLHF.

This chain uses TRBV6-4 with TRBJ1-1, with D possibly being TRBD1 (6 bases). Trimming pared 0 bases from V and 4 bases from J, leaving 12 bases between. This CDR3 is 15 amino acids long. Germline lookup yields CDR1 MRHNA and CDR2 SNTAGT. The CDR3 DNA follows: TGTGCCAGCAGTGACTCCCCCCAGGGGACCACTGAAGCTTTCTTT. Protein sequence: CASSDSPQGTTEAFF.

The chain joins TRBV9 to TRBJ2-7; perhaps TRBD1 as D (6 bases). Trimming shortened V by 2 bases and J by 2 bases, and 14 bases separated the two germline ends. CDR3 length equals 15 residues. The germline CDR1 and CDR2 sequences are SGDLS and YYNGEE. The CDR3 DNA is TGTGCCAGCAGCGTCGCCGGGACATCTCCCTACGAGCAGTACTTC. This encodes CASSVAGTSPYEQYF.

V usage is TRBV7-2 and J usage is TRBJ2-6; D is perhaps TRBD2 (6 bases). Germline V CDR1 and CDR2: SGHTA, FQGNSA. Between the trimmed V and J ends, which lost 4 bases and 1 base, there was a span of 11 bases. The CDR3 covers 16 residues. In DNA, the CDR3 is TGTGCCAGCAGCTCGAAAGGAGGGTCTGGGGCCAACGTCCTGACTTTC. Translation gives CASSSKGGSGANVLTF.

This clone was counted a few times. This chain connects TRBV7-8 to TRBJ1-1; 7 bases are a match to TRBD1. In germline, CDR1 is SGHVS, CDR2 FQNEAQ. The CDR3 covers 14 residues. After removal of 2 bases from V and 4 bases from J, the junction contained 4 bases not matched to a gene. The CDR3 loop is CASSLSGGTTEAFF. CDR3 sequence (DNA): TGTGCCAGCAGCTTATCAGGGGGTACCACTGAAGCTTTCTTT.

DNA for the CDR3: TGTGCCAGCAGTTACGGCGGGGGGGCCGTCAATGAGCAGTTCTTC. Its translation is CASSYGGGAVNEQFF. This chain uses TRBV6-5 with TRBJ2-1; TRBD2 matches 9 bases. The CDR3 extends over 15 amino acids. The ends lost 2 bases at V and 6 bases at J; junction bases unmatched: 5. Germline CDR1 is MNHEY and CDR2 is SVGAGI.

This clone was counted a few times. V is TRBV9 and J is TRBJ1-4, with D maybe TRBD1 (6 bases). V was trimmed by 3 bases and J by 6 bases, leaving 15 bases between them. Germline values: CDR1 SGDLS, CDR2 YYNGEE. This CDR3 is 15 amino acids long. In DNA form, the CDR3 reads TGTGCCAGCAGCGCGGGGGGGGCAGGACATGAAAAACTGTTTTTT. This codes for CASSAGGAGHEKLFF.

Remarks on this clone: In the same sample, other DNA sequences code for this CDR3. The rearrangement uses TRBV9 and TRBJ2-3; TRBD2 agrees at 8 bases. The CDR3 spans 15 residues. Trimming removed 1 base from V and 0 bases from J; junction bases left unmatched: 1. The germline CDR1 and CDR2 sequences are SGDLS and YYNGEE. This CDR3 reads CASSVTSGSTDTQYF. DNA for the CDR3: TGTGCCAGCAGCGTAACTAGCGGAAGCACAGATACGCAGTATTTT.

This clone has only a few counts. The V gene is TRBV4-3, the J gene TRBJ1-4; D remains unclear. In germline, CDR1 is LGHNA, CDR2 YSLEER. V was pared by 4 bases and J by 0 bases, with 12 bases between. The CDR3 covers 16 residues. In DNA form, the CDR3 reads TGCGCCAGCAGCCCGTCGCCGAGGACAACTAATGAAAAACTGTTTTTT. This gives the protein CASSPSPRTTNEKLFF.